This TCR beta chain was sequenced during a study of blood T cell repertoires in COVID-19. Study summary: The United States, Italy and Spain were the sources of the acute and convalescent COVID-19 samples. In each case, the material was cDNA or gDNA derived from T cells, B-cell-depleted T cells, or PBMCs.

Here immunoSEQ multiplex PCR was the method, and the copy in TCRdb shows in-frame clones only, minus some. Of around 87,000 clones listed, 80% to 90% were seen once; the top ten hold approximately 9.3%. This clone was seen only once. The CDR3 length is 18 residues. From germline, CDR1 is LGHNA and CDR2 YNFKEQ. The V and J ends lost 1 base and 2 bases, in that order; junction bases with no gene match: 4. The clonotype originates from a man over 45 with acute or convalescent COVID-19. The sequencing sample was made of peripheral blood. The chain employs TRBV4-2 and TRBJ2-3; 15 bases match TRBD2. CDR3 protein: CASSQAGTSGGPTDTQYF. The CDR3 DNA follows: TGTGCCAGCAGCCAAGCGGGGACTAGCGGGGGGCCCACAGATACGCAGTATTTT.